The 28 T cell receptor beta chains in this list originate from one sample, sequenced in a study of T cell repertoires in cytomegalovirus infection. No cognate antigen is known for these TCRs. Via MiXCR, TCRdb re-called the reads, giving one row per CDR3 protein. This sample yields roughly 500,000 distinct CDR3 sequences, of which around a third are seen a single time; about 17% belongs to the top ten. Specimen: cultured PBMCs, collected from culture after CMV antigen stimulation. These receptors were taken from a human donor in good health (CMV status not recorded). Some clones in this sample may be carry-over from other donors' samples.

The V gene is TRBV30, the J gene TRBJ1-1; D gene unclear. CDR3 length: 13 amino acids. Germline CDR1 and CDR2: GTSNPN and SVGIG (reference sequence). The V and J ends lost 0 bases and 3 bases respectively, with 8 bases between them. The CDR3, as DNA: TGTGCCTGGAGTGTCATGGGGTACACTGAAGCTTTCTTT. Translated: CAWSVMGYTEAFF.

This clonotype was detected only a few times. The chain uses TRBV7-3 and TRBJ2-1; TRBD1 matches 11 bases. Germline CDR1 SGHTA, CDR2 FQGTGA. V shed 4 bases, J shed 9 bases, and the junction held 8 bases outside the gene matches. This CDR3 spans 15 amino acids. The CDR3 sequence is CASSSMDRGPGEQFF. The CDR3 DNA reads TGTGCCAGCAGCTCGATGGACAGGGGGCCGGGTGAGCAGTTCTTC. Together with reference TRBV7-3 and TRBJ2-1, the CDR3 gives the full variable domain: GAGVSQTPSNKVTEKGKYVELRCDPISGHTALYWYRQSLGQGPEFLIYFQGTGAADDSGLPNDRFFAVRPEGSVSTLKIQRTERGDSAVYLCASSSMDRGPGEQFFGPGTRLTVL.

This clonotype has at least ten counts. In DNA, the CDR3 is TGTGCCAGCAGCTTACCCAGCGGGAGGAAAGAGACCCAGTACTTC. Its protein product is CASSLPSGRKETQYF. This chain joins TRBV5-6 and TRBJ2-5, with 9 bases lining up with TRBD2. CDR1 and CDR2 from the germline V gene are SGHDT and YYEEEE. This CDR3 comprises 15 residues. V lost 2 bases and J lost 3; bases outside the gene matches: 5.

The table lists this clonotype with a few counts. The chain couples TRBV27 to TRBJ2-1, with 10 bases identical to TRBD2. Germline V gene data show CDR1 as MNHEY and CDR2 as SMNVEV (reference sequence). The CDR3 contains 15 residues. The V segment lost 1 base and the J segment 8 bases; nucleotides outside the gene matches: 5. This CDR3 is CASSLWASGSYEQFF. CDR3 DNA: TGTGCCAGCAGTTTATGGGCTAGCGGGAGCTATGAGCAGTTCTTC.

V is TRBV7-8 and J is TRBJ2-3, with TRBD2 matching over 13 bases. V lost 5 bases to trimming and J lost 2 bases; unmatched junction nucleotides: 7. This CDR3 has 17 residues. CDR1 is SGHVS, CDR2 FQNEAQ, per germline. CDR3 sequence: CASSRRTSGSITDTQYF. CDR3 nucleotides: TGTGCCAGCAGCCGACGGACTAGCGGGAGTATCACAGATACGCAGTATTTT.

This clonotype has at least ten counts. The chain joins TRBV7-2 to TRBJ2-5; 7 bases are a match to TRBD2. Germline-derived CDR1 and CDR2 are SGHTA and FQGNSA. Trimming at V came to 6 bases and at J to 0 bases, leaving 4 bases not matched to a gene. This CDR3 region has 14 residues. Written as DNA, the CDR3 is TGTGCCAGCAGTCCGGGGGGATACCAAGAGACCCAGTACTTC. It translates to CASSPGGYQETQYF.

The V and J genes are TRBV12-3 or TRBV12-4 and TRBJ1-4; possibly TRBD1 for D (6 bases). The CDR3 is 14 residues long. Between the trimmed V and J ends, which lost 6 bases and 7 bases, there was a span of 15 bases. The CDR3: CASRLHGGPEKLFF. The DNA of the CDR3 is TGTGCCAGCAGGCTGCACGGGGGCCCTGAAAAACTGTTTTTT.

This clonotype was counted between two and nine times. J is TRBJ2-7 and V is TRBV6-2 or TRBV6-3; 8 positions agree with TRBD2. From germline, CDR1 is MNHEY and CDR2 SVGEGT. This CDR3 comprises 13 residues. The V segment lost 5 bases and the J segment 2 bases; nucleotides outside the gene matches: 2. DNA of the CDR3: TGTGCCAGCAGTCCGGGAGGGACCTACGAGCAGTACTTC. It codes for CASSPGGTYEQYF.

The V call is TRBV24-1, the J call TRBJ2-2, with D perhaps matching TRBD1 (5 bases). Germline-derived CDR1 and CDR2 are KGHDR and SFDVKD. The CDR3 totals 14 residues. Trimming took 3 bases from V and 6 from J, leaving 10 bases between them. DNA for the CDR3: TGTGCCACCAGTGATGGGGCGGATTCCGGGGAGCTGTTTTTT. Translated: CATSDGADSGELFF.

The V gene is TRBV5-1, the J gene TRBJ1-1; D is possibly TRBD1 (6 bases). Deletions cut 4 bases from V and 6 bases from J, with 10 bases between. The CDR3 totals 12 residues. Per the germline V gene, CDR1 is SGHRS and CDR2 is YFSETQ. The CDR3 sequence is CASSDQGPEAFF. The CDR3 coding sequence is TGCGCCAGCAGCGATCAGGGGCCTGAAGCTTTCTTT.

The V call is TRBV29-1, the J call TRBJ1-1, with 9 bases aligning to TRBD1. The germline V gene has CDR1 SQVTM and CDR2 ANQGSEA. The junction had 4 bases not matched to a gene; V was cut back by 4 bases and J by 4 bases. The CDR3 has 13 amino acids. CDR3 sequence reads: CSVARDRVTEAFF. CDR3 DNA sequence: TGCAGCGTTGCCCGGGACAGGGTCACTGAAGCTTTCTTT.

The rearrangement uses TRBV7-6 and TRBJ1-4; the D gene is possibly TRBD1 (5 bases). V shed 0 bases and J shed 4 bases, with 15 bases lying between them. The CDR3 is 17 amino acids. Germline CDR1 is SGHVS and CDR2 is FNYEAQ. CDR3 amino acids: CASSLAQGSGVNEKLFF. The DNA for the CDR3 is TGTGCCAGCAGCTTAGCTCAGGGATCGGGGGTTAATGAAAAACTGTTTTTT.

The table lists this clonotype with a count of one. The rearrangement uses TRBV6-5 and TRBJ1-2; possible D gene TRBD1, 6 bases. This CDR3 is 12 amino acids long. The V gene lost 11 bases and the J gene lost 8 bases, with 18 bases spanning the gap. Germline V lookup: CDR1 MNHEY, CDR2 SVGAGI. In DNA, the CDR3 is TGTGCCTCAGCGAGGGGGGGCTGGGGCTACACCTTC. Amino acid sequence: CASARGGWGYTF.

The CDR3 sequence is CASSLGSGRVTDTQYF. CDR3 nucleotide sequence: TGTGCCAGCAGCTTAGGGAGCGGGAGGGTGACAGATACGCAGTATTTT. This sequence joins TRBV11-2 and TRBJ2-3, with 10 bases fitting TRBD2. CDR1 is SGHAT, CDR2 FQNNGV, per germline. V was pared by 1 base and J by 3 bases, with 4 bases of the junction left unmatched. CDR3 length: 16 amino acids. Drawing the rest from reference TRBV11-2 and TRBJ2-3, the complete variable domain is EAGVAQSPRYKIIEKRQSVAFWCNPISGHATLYWYQQILGQGPKLLIQFQNNGVVDDSQLPKDRFSAERLKGVDSTLKIQPAKLEDSAVYLCASSLGSGRVTDTQYFGPGTRLTVL.

This clonotype has a handful of counts. The V gene is TRBV28, the J gene TRBJ2-4; 8 positions agree with TRBD1. The CDR3 consists of 15 residues. Germline lookup yields CDR1 MDHEN and CDR2 SYDVKM. The ends lost 6 bases at V and 4 bases at J; junction bases unmatched: 8. Written as DNA, the CDR3 is TGTGCCAGCAGGACCGATCGGACAGGGAAAAACATTCAGTACTTC. Its protein product is CASRTDRTGKNIQYF. The variable domain in full, completed from reference TRBV28 and TRBJ2-4, reads DVKVTQSSRYLVKRTGEKVFLECVQDMDHENMFWYRQDPGLGLRLIYFSYDVKMKEKGDIPEGYSVSREKKERFSLILESASTNQTSMYLCASRTDRTGKNIQYFGAGTRLSVL.

V gene TRBV29-1 combines with J gene TRBJ2-3; 8 bases fit TRBD2. The germline V gene encodes CDR1 SQVTM and CDR2 ANQGSEA. CDR3 size: 15 residues. J gave up 2 bases and V 5 bases, and 9 bases lay outside the gene matches. The CDR3 sequence is CSVFSGSPLTDTQYF. The DNA of the CDR3 is TGCAGCGTTTTCAGCGGGAGCCCCCTCACAGATACGCAGTATTTT.

The sample holds many counts of this clonotype. V is TRBV5-5 and J is TRBJ2-2; D may be TRBD1 (6 bases). Germline V gives CDR1 SGHKS, CDR2 YYEKEE (reference sequence). This CDR3 has 17 amino acids. V shed 1 base and J shed 1 base, with 14 bases lying between them. The CDR3 DNA reads TGTGCCAGCAGCTTGTGGCTAGTCAGGGGGAACACCGGGGAGCTGTTTTTT. This encodes CASSLWLVRGNTGELFF. Filled out from reference TRBV5-5 and TRBJ2-2, the complete variable domain reads DAGVTQSPTHLIKTRGQQVTLRCSPISGHKSVSWYQQVLGQGPQFIFQYYEKEERGRGNFPDRFSARQFPNYSSELNVNALLLGDSALYLCASSLWLVRGNTGELFFGEGSRLTVL.

The table lists this clonotype with a few counts. The gene calls are TRBV19 and TRBJ2-4, with 7 positions matching TRBD2. CDR1 is LNHDA and CDR2 is SQIVND in the germline V gene (reference sequence). Trimming at V came to 3 bases and at J to 8 bases, leaving 4 bases not matched to a gene. CDR3 length equals 13 residues. CDR3 nucleotide sequence: TGTGCCAGTAGTATTTGGGGGAGGGACATTCAGTACTTC. It encodes CASSIWGRDIQYF.

This chain joins TRBV13 and TRBJ2-1; D may correspond to TRBD1 or TRBD2 (5 bases each). The CDR3 spans 16 residues. Between the trimmed V and J ends, which lost 5 bases and 5 bases, there was a span of 19 bases. Germline assignment: CDR1 PRHDT and CDR2 FYEKMQ (reference sequence). CDR3 region: CASSLPGSSPNNEQFF. The CDR3 DNA reads as TGTGCCAGCAGCCTCCCAGGGTCTAGCCCCAACAATGAGCAGTTCTTC.

CDR3 DNA: TGTGCCAGCAGTTTATCGGCCGCGGGGAGGGAAAAACTGTTTTTT. Translation: CASSLSAAGREKLFF. The chain combines TRBV27 with TRBJ1-4; no clear D. Germline V CDR1 and CDR2: MNHEY, SMNVEV (reference sequence). The V and J ends lost 0 bases and 8 bases respectively, with 13 bases between them. CDR3 size: 15 residues.

At least ten counts were recorded for this clonotype. CDR3 coding DNA: TGTGCCAGCAGCCCCAGACAGGGAAGCAATCAGCCCCAGCATTTT. This translates into CASSPRQGSNQPQHF. The rearrangement links TRBV7-2 to TRBJ1-5, with TRBD1 matching over 7 bases. The CDR3 has 15 residues. V trimming: 5 bases; J trimming: 1 base; junction bases outside the gene matches: 5. CDR1 and CDR2 from the germline V gene are SGHTA and FQGNSA. Full variable domain (remainder filled in from reference TRBV7-2 and TRBJ1-5): GAGVSQSPSNKVTEKGKDVELRCDPISGHTALYWYRQSLGQGLEFLIYFQGNSAPDKSGLPSDRFSAERTGGSVSTLTIQRTQQEDSAVYLCASSPRQGSNQPQHFGDGTRLSIL.

The V gene is TRBV12-3 or TRBV12-4, the J gene TRBJ2-1; 8 bases match TRBD2. The CDR3 length is 16 residues. V lost 6 bases and J lost 6; bases outside the gene matches: 13. CDR3 residues: CASSPFREGPRNEQFF. In nucleotides, the CDR3 is TGTGCCAGCAGCCCATTCCGGGAGGGCCCTCGCAATGAGCAGTTCTTC.

The chain uses TRBV20-1 and TRBJ2-1, with D unresolved. V was shortened by 5 bases and J by 1 base, with 9 bases between the two germline ends. This CDR3 is 13 amino acids long. The V gene's germline CDR1 is DFQATT and CDR2 SNEGSKA (reference sequence). The CDR3 spells CSAGPGSYNEQFF. In nucleotides, the CDR3 is TGCAGTGCTGGCCCCGGATCCTACAATGAGCAGTTCTTC.

The genes are TRBV2 and TRBJ2-3; D is ambiguous. This CDR3 comprises 14 residues. The germline V gene encodes CDR1 SNHLY and CDR2 FYNNEI. V was cut by 7 bases and J by 4 bases, with 15 bases left in between. The CDR3 DNA reads TGTGCCAGCATCCAAGGCCTGCTATCAGATACGCAGTATTTT. It is translated as CASIQGLLSDTQYF.

This rearrangement joins TRBV24-1 to TRBJ1-2; no clear D gene. Germline CDR1 and CDR2: KGHDR and SFDVKD. V lost 4 bases and J lost 0, with 14 bases in between. The length of the CDR3 is 16 residues. The CDR3 DNA reads TGTGCCACCAGTGAAACACCCGTCTCAGCTAACTATGGCTACACCTTC. Encoded protein: CATSETPVSANYGYTF.

The V gene is TRBV6-5, the J gene TRBJ1-2, with 9 bases identical to TRBD1. V lost 6 bases to trimming and J lost 7 bases; unmatched junction nucleotides: 6. CDR3 size: 13 residues. The germline CDR1 and CDR2 sequences are MNHEY and SVGAGI. The CDR3: CASSYRGPGGYTF. In DNA, the CDR3 is TGTGCCAGCAGCTACAGGGGGCCGGGTGGCTACACCTTC.

The chain employs TRBV7-2 and TRBJ2-5, with 7 bases identical to TRBD2. Per the germline V gene, CDR1 is SGHTA and CDR2 is FQGNSA. The V gene end was trimmed by 3 bases and the J gene end by 5 bases; junction bases not matched to a gene: 9. This CDR3 spans 15 amino acids. In nucleotides, the CDR3 is TGTGCCAGCAGCTTTACGAGGGAGGGGTTGGAGACCCAGTACTTC. Its protein product is CASSFTREGLETQYF.

J is TRBJ1-2 and V is TRBV19; D may be TRBD1 (5 bases). Trimming shortened V by 4 bases and J by 4 bases, and 22 bases separated the two germline ends. This CDR3 spans 17 amino acids. Germline lookup yields CDR1 LNHDA and CDR2 SQIVND (reference sequence). The CDR3 region is CASSTLRGEGRSYGYTF. Written as DNA, the CDR3 is TGTGCCAGTAGTACCCTACGAGGGGAAGGAAGGAGCTATGGCTACACCTTC.